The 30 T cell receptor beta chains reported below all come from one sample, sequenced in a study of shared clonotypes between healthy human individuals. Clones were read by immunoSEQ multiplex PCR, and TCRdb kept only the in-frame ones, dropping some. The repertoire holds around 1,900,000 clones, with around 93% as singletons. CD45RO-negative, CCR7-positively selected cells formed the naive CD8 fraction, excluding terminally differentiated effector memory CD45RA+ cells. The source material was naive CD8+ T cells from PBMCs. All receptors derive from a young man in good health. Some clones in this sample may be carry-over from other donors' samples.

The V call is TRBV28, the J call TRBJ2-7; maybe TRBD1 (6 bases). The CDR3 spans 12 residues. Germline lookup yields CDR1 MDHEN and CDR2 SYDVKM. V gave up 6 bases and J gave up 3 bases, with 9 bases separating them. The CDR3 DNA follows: TGTGCCAGCAGGCGACAGGTCTACGAGCAGTACTTC. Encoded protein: CASRRQVYEQYF.

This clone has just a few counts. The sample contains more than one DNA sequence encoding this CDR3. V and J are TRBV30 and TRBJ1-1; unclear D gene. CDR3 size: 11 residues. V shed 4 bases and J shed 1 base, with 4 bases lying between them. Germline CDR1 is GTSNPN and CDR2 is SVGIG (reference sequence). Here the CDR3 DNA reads TGTGCCTGGACCAGGAACACTGAAGCTTTCTTT. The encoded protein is CAWTRNTEAFF.

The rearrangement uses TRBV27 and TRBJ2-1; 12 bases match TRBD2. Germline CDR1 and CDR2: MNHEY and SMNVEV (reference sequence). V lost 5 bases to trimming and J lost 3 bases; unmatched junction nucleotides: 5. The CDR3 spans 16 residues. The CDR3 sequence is CASSEKTSGSYNEQFF. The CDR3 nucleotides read TGTGCCAGCAGTGAAAAGACTAGCGGGAGCTACAATGAGCAGTTCTTC.

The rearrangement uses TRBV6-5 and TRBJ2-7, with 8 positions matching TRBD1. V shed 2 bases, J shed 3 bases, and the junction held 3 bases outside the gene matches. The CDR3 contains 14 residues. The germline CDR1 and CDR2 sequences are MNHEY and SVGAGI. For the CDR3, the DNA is TGTGCCAGCAGTTACGACAGGGGCGACTACGAGCAGTACTTC. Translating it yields CASSYDRGDYEQYF.

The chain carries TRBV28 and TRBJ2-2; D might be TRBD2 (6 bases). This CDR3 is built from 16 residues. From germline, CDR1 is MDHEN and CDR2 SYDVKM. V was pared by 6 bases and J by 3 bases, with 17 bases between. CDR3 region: CASSRPRDLHTGELFF. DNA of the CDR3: TGTGCCAGCAGCCGACCCCGGGACTTGCACACCGGGGAGCTGTTTTTT.

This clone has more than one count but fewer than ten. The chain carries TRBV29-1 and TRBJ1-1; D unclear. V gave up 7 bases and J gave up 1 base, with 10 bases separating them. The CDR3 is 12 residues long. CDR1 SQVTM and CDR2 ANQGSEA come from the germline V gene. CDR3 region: CSALFPNTEAFF. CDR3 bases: TGCAGCGCCCTATTCCCGAACACTGAAGCTTTCTTT.

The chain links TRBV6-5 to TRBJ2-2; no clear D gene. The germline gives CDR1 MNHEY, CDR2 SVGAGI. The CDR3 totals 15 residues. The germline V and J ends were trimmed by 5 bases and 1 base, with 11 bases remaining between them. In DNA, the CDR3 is TGTGCCAGCAGTATCCACCAGGTGAACACCGGGGAGCTGTTTTTT. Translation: CASSIHQVNTGELFF.

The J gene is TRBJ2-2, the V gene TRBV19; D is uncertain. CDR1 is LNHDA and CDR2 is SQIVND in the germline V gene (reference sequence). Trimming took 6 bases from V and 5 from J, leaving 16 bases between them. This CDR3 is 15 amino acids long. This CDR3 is CASREVSILTGELFF. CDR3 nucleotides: TGTGCCAGTAGAGAAGTATCTATCTTAACCGGGGAGCTGTTTTTT. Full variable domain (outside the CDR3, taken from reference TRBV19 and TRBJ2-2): DGGITQSPKYLFRKEGQNVTLSCEQNLNHDAMYWYRQDPGQGLRLIYYSQIVNDFQKGDIAEGYSVSREKKESFPLTVTSAQKNPTAFYLCASREVSILTGELFFGEGSRLTVL.

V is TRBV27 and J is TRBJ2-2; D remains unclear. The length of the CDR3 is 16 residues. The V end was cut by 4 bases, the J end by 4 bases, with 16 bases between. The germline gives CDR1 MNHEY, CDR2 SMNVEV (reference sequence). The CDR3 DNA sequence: TGTGCCAGCAGTTGCGCCCTGGTAGGGTGCACCGGGGAGCTGTTTTTT. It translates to CASSCALVGCTGELFF.

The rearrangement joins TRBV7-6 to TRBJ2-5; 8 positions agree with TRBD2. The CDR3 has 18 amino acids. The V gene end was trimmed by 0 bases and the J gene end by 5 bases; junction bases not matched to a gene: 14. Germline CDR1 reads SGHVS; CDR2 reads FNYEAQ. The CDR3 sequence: CASSLASPTGRAEETQYF. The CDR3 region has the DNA TGTGCCAGCAGCTTAGCCTCCCCCACCGGGAGGGCCGAGGAGACCCAGTACTTC.

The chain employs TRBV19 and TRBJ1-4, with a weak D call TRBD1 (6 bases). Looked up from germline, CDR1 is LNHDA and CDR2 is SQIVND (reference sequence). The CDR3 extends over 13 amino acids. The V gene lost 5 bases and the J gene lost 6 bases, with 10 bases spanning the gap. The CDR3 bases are TGTGCCAGTAGTCGGGGGACATATGAAAAACTGTTTTTT. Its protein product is CASSRGTYEKLFF.

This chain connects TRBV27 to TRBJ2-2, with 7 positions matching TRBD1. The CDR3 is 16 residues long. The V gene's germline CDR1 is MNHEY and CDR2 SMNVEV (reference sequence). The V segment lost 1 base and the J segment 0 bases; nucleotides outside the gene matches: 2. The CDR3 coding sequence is TGTGCCAGCAGTTTATATGGGACAGCGAACACCGGGGAGCTGTTTTTT. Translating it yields CASSLYGTANTGELFF.

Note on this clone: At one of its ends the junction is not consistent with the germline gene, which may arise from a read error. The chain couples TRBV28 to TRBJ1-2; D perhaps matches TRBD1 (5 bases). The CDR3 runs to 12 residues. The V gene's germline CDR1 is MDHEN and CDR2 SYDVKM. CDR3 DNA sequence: TGTGCCAGCAGTTTACGCGATTGGGACCGATACTTC. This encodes CASSLRDWDRYF.

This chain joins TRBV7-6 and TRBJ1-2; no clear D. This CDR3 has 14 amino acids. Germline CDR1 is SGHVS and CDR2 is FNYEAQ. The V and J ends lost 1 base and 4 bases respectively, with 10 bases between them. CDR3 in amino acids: CASSLEPGSYGYTF. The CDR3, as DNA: TGTGCCAGCAGCTTAGAGCCGGGTAGCTATGGCTACACCTTC.

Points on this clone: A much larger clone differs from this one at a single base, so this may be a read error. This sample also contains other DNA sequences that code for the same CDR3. In DNA form, the CDR3 reads TGTGCCAGCAGCCCGAACACCGGGGAGCTGTTTTTT. Protein product: CASSPNTGELFF. The chain is built from TRBV27 and TRBJ2-2; D is unresolved. The CDR3 is 12 amino acids. Germline CDR1 MNHEY, CDR2 SMNVEV (reference sequence). Trimming removed 6 bases at V and 0 bases at J, with 2 bases between.

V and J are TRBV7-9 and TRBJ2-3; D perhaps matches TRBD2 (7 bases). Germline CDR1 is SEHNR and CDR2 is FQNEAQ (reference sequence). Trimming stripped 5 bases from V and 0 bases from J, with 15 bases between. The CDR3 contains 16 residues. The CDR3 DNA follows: TGTGCCAGCAGCGATGAGGGGGGAGGGAGCACAGATACGCAGTATTTT. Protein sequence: CASSDEGGGSTDTQYF.

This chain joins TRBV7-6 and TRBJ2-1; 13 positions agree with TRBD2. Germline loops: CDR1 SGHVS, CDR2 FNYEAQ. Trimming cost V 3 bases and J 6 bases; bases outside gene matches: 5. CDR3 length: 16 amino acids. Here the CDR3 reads CASSLELAGGRNEQFF. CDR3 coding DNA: TGTGCCAGCAGCTTGGAACTAGCGGGAGGGCGCAATGAGCAGTTCTTC.

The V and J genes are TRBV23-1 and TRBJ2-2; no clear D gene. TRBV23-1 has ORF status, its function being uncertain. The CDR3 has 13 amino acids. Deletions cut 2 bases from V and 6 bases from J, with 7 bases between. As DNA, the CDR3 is TGCGCCAGCAGTCAACCGGGTCCCGGGGAGCTGTTTTTT. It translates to CASSQPGPGELFF.

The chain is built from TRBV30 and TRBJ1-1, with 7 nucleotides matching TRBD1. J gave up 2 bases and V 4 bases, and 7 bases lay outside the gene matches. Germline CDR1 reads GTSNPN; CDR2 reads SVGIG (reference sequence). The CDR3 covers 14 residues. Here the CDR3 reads CAWKMDRQNTEAFF. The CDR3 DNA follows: TGTGCCTGGAAGATGGACAGGCAAAACACTGAAGCTTTCTTT.

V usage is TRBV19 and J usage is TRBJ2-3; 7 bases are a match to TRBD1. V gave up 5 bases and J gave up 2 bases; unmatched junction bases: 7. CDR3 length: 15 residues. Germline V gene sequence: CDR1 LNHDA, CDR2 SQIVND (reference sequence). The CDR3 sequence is CASSARDRPTDTQYF. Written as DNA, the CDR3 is TGTGCCAGTAGTGCACGGGACAGACCCACAGATACGCAGTATTTT.

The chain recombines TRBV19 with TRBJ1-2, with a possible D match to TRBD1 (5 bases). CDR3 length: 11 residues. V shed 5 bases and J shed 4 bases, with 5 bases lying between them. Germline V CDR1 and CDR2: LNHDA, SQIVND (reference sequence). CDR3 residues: CASSDSYGYTF. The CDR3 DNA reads TGTGCCAGTAGTGACAGCTATGGCTACACCTTC.

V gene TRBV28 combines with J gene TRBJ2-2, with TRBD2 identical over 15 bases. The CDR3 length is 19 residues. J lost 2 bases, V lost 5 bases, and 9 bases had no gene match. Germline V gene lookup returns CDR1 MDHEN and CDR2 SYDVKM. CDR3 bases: TGTGCCAGCAGTCCTGGGACTAGCGGGGGGTTCTTTAACACCGGGGAGCTGTTTTTT. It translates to CASSPGTSGGFFNTGELFF.

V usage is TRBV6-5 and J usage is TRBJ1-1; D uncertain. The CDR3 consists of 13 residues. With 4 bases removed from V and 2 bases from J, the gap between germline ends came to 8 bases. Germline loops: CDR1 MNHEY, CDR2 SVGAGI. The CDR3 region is CASSFGRNTEAFF. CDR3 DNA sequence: TGTGCCAGCAGTTTCGGAAGAAACACTGAAGCTTTCTTT.

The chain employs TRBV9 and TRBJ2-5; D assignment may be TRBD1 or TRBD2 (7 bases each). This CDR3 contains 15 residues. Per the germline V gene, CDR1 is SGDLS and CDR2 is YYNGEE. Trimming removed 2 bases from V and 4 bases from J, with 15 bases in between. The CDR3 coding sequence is TGTGCCAGCAGCGTCGGAGGGGGCGGGGGAGAGACCCAGTACTTC. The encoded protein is CASSVGGGGGETQYF.

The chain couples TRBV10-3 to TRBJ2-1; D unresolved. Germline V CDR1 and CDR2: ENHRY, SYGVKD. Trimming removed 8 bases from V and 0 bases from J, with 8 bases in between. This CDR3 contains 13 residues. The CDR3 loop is CAIGPDSYNEQFF. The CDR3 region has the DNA TGTGCCATCGGCCCTGACTCCTACAATGAGCAGTTCTTC.

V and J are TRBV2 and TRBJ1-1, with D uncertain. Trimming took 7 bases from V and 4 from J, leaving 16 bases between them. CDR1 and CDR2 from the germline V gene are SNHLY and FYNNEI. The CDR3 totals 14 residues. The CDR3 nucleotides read TGTGCCAGCAACCTTTATCTCACGGGCACTGAAGCTTTCTTT. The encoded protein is CASNLYLTGTEAFF.

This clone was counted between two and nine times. Here the CDR3 DNA reads TGTGCCAGCAGCCACCCGGGGAGCGTCTATGGCTACACCTTC. It is translated as CASSHPGSVYGYTF. The rearrangement links TRBV16 to TRBJ1-2, with D uncertain. V gave up 3 bases and J gave up 4 bases, with 12 bases separating them. The CDR3 has 14 amino acids. Germline CDR1 KGHSY, CDR2 FQNENV.

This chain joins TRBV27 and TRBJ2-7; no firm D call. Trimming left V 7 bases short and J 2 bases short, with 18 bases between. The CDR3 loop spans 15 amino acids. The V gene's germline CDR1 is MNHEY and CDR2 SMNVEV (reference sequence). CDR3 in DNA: TGTGCCAGCACCCCGTCGCCACAGTTTACCTACGAGCAGTACTTC. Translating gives CASTPSPQFTYEQYF.

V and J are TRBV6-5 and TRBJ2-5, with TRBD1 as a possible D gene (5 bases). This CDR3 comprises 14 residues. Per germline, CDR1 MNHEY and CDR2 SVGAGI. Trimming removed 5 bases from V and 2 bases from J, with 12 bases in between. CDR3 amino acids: CASSARQKQETQYF. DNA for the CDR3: TGTGCCAGCAGTGCCCGACAGAAACAAGAGACCCAGTACTTC.

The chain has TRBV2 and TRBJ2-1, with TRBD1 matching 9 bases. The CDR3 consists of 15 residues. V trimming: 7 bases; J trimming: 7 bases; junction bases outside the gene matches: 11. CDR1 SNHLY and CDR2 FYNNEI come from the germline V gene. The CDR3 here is CASIRRDRARNEQFF. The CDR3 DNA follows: TGTGCCAGCATCCGAAGGGACAGGGCTCGAAATGAGCAGTTCTTC.